The present T cell receptor (beta chain) was sequenced within a study of blood T cells in healthy people across ages. Study conclusions and caveats: Across the age range, TCR beta diversity per million T cells fell in a roughly linear way. More naive CD4+ cells and higher diversity marked long-lived donors relative to aged donors.

The second PCR ran about 6 to 12 cycles with a sample-barcoded 5' primer and J-beta primers. A template-switch adaptor containing 12 random nucleotides labeled each cDNA molecule. TCRdb re-derived calls from the 5' RACE reads in MiXCR, one entry per CDR3 protein. The sample shows 870,000 or so distinct CDR3 sequences, more than 25% of them seen only once. Ten or more counts support this clonotype. As yet, its antigen is unknown. CDR3 size: 15 residues. Trimming took off 3 bases at V and 2 bases at J, with 13 bases between the two ends. Germline-derived CDR1 and CDR2 are SGHTA and FQGNSA. Total RNA, at least 6 micrograms per sample, was extracted from PBMCs.

The rearrangement uses TRBV7-2 and TRBJ2-5; no clear D gene. Sequenced input: blood. This clonotype originated in a woman older than 75 in good health. The CDR3 DNA sequence: TGTGCCAGCAGCTTCTTTCGTAAGGTTCAAGAGACCCAGTACTTC. Its protein is CASSFFRKVQETQYF.